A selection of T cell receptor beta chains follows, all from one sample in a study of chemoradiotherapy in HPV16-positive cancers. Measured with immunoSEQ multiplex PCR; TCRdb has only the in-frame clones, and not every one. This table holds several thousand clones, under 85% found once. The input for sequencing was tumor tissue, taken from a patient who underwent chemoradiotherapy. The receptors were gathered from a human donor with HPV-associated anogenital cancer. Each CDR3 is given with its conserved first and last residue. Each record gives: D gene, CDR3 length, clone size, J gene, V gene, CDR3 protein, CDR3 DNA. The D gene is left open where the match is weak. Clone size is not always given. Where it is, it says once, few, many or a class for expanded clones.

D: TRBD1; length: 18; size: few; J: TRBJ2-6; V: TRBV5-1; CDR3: CASSLALYRGSGANVLTF; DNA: TGCGCCAGCAGCTTGGCCCTGTACAGGGGCTCTGGGGCCAACGTCCTGACTTTC
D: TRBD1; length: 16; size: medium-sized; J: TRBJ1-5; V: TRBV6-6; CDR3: CASSYSWTGRIQPQHF; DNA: TGTGCCAGCAGTTACTCTTGGACAGGGAGGATTCAGCCCCAGCATTTT
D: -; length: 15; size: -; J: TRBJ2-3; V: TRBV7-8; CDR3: CASSLARSATDTQYF; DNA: TGTGCCAGCAGCTTAGCCAGGTCGGCCACAGATACGCAGTATTTT
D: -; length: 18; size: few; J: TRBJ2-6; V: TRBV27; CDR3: CASTQSRGGGSGANVLTF; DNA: TGTGCCAGCACCCAATCTCGGGGAGGGGGTTCTGGGGCCAACGTCCTGACTTTC
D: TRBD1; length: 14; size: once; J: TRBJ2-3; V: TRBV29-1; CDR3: CSVIWTGLTDTQYF; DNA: TGCAGCGTCATCTGGACAGGGCTCACAGATACGCAGTATTTT
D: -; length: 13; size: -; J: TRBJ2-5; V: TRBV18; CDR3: CASSLAAKETQYF; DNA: TGTGCCAGCTCACTGGCTGCGAAGGAGACCCAGTACTTC
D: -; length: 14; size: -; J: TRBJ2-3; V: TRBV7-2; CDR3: CASSLLALTDTQYF; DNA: TGTGCCAGCAGCTTACTAGCCCTCACAGATACGCAGTATTTT
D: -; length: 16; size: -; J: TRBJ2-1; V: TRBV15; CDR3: CATSDLLGIYNNEQFF; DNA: TGTGCCACCAGCGACCTTCTGGGGATCTACAACAATGAGCAGTTCTTC
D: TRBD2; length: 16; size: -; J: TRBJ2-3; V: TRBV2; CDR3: CASRETSGISTDTQYF; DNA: TGTGCCAGCAGGGAGACTAGCGGGATCAGTACAGATACGCAGTATTTT
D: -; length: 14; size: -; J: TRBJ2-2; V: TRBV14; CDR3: CASSLRVDTGELFF; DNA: TGTGCCAGCAGCCTAAGGGTGGACACCGGGGAGCTGTTTTTT
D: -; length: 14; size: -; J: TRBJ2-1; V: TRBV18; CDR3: CASSLLPLGYEQFF; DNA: TGTGCCAGCTCACTCCTACCCCTAGGTTATGAGCAGTTCTTC
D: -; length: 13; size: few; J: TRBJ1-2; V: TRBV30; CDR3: CAWSVQAGNGYTF; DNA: TGTGCCTGGAGTGTACAGGCAGGGAATGGCTACACCTTC
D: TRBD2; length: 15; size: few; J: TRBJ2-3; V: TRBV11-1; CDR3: CASSYEAGYPDTQYF; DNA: TGTGCCAGCAGCTACGAAGCGGGATACCCAGATACGCAGTATTTT
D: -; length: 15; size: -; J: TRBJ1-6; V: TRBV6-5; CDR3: CASRPLSSYNSPLHF; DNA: TGTGCCAGCAGGCCACTTAGCTCCTATAATTCACCCCTCCACTTT
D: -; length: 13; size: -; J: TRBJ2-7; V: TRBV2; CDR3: CASSDGNPYEQYF; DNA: TGTGCCAGCAGTGATGGGAACCCCTACGAGCAGTACTTC
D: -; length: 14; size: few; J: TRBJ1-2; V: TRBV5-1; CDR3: CASFYFLGVHGYTF; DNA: TGCGCCAGCTTTTATTTTTTGGGAGTACATGGCTACACCTTC
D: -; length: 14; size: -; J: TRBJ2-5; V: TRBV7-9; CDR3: CASSLWDTPETQYF; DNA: TGTGCCAGCAGCTTGTGGGACACCCCGGAGACCCAGTACTTC